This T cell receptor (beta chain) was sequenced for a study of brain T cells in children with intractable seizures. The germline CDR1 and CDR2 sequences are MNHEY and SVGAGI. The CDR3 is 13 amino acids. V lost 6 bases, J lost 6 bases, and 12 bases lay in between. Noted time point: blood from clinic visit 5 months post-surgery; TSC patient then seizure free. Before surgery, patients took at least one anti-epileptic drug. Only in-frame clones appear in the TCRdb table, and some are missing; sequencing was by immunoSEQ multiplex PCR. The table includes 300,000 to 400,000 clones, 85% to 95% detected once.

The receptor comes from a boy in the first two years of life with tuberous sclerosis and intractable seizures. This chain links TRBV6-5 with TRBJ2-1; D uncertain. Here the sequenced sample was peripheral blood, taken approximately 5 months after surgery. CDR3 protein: CASRVSSSNEQFF. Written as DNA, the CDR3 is TGTGCCAGCAGGGTTAGCAGCTCCAATGAGCAGTTCTTC.